Listed below are T cell receptor beta chains from one sample, sequenced in a study of blood T cell repertoires in COVID-19. Repertoires were generated with immunoSEQ multiplex PCR, while TCRdb's copy carries only in-frame clones and drops some. The sample lists some 70,000 clones; approximately 85% were seen once. What was sequenced was peripheral blood. Receptors originate from a woman in her sixties with COVID-19, enrolled during active disease. Each CDR3 is given with its conserved first and last residue. A D gene is named only where the DNA matches it firmly. Size values are once, few and many counts, or a class for expanded clones, and some rows have none.

clone_size,v_call,d_call,j_call,cdr3_nt,cdr3_aa
NA,TRBV30,NA,TRBJ2-1,TGTGCCTGGAGCTCGGTCCTCGGCGGCAATGAGCAGTTCTTC,CAWSSVLGGNEQFF
NA,TRBV6-5,TRBD1,TRBJ1-2,TGTGCCACCCTTCCCTCAGGGGGCTATGGCTACACCTTC,CATLPSGGYGYTF
NA,TRBV15,TRBD1,TRBJ2-2,TGTGCCACCAGCAGATACAGGGGGACCGGGGAGCTGTTTTTT,CATSRYRGTGELFF
NA,TRBV6-5,NA,TRBJ1-2,TGTGCCAGCAGTTACTCCCAACGGGTATCCACGTATGGCTACACCTTC,CASSYSQRVSTYGYTF
NA,TRBV15,NA,TRBJ1-4,TGTGCCACCATGGCAGGCTTTAATGAAAAACTGTTTTTT,CATMAGFNEKLFF
NA,TRBV6-2/TRBV6-3,TRBD2,TRBJ2-3,TGTGCCAGCAATTACGAAACTAGCGGGAGTGTAACAGATACGCAGTATTTT,CASNYETSGSVTDTQYF
NA,TRBV6-5,NA,TRBJ2-2,TGTGCCAGCAGTTACTCCGGGGACACCGGGGAGCTGTTTTTT,CASSYSGDTGELFF
NA,TRBV10-2,NA,TRBJ1-6,TGCGCCAGCGGTTTTGGGGACAACAATTCACCCCTCCACTTT,CASGFGDNNSPLHF
NA,TRBV9,NA,TRBJ1-5,TGTGCCAGCAGCCCGGAGGGGGGGGCACACCAGCCCCAGCATTTT,CASSPEGGAHQPQHF
few,TRBV19,TRBD1,TRBJ1-5,TGTGCCAGTAGTGTCACAGGGGGCGGGGGGCCCCAGCATTTT,CASSVTGGGGPQHF
NA,TRBV7-9,NA,TRBJ1-4,TGTGCCAGCAGCCTCCTCGATGAAAAACTGTTTTTT,CASSLLDEKLFF
NA,TRBV9,NA,TRBJ2-5,TGTGCCAGCAGCCCCCTTGAGGGTACAGAGACCCAGTACTTC,CASSPLEGTETQYF
NA,TRBV28,TRBD1,TRBJ1-2,TGTGCCAGCAGTTCGGGACAGGGAGTTGGCTACACCTTC,CASSSGQGVGYTF
few,TRBV2,TRBD2,TRBJ2-7,TGTGCCAGCAGGCCGGGACTAGTGGGGTTCGAGCAGTACTTC,CASRPGLVGFEQYF
NA,TRBV11-2,TRBD1,TRBJ1-1,TGTGCCAGCAGCGCCCAGGGGGCAAGGGAAGCTTTCTTT,CASSAQGAREAFF
NA,TRBV6-5,NA,TRBJ2-3,TGTGCCAGCAGTCAACTAGAGGGCGCAGATACGCAGTATTTT,CASSQLEGADTQYF
NA,TRBV6-2/TRBV6-3,NA,TRBJ2-7,TGTGCCAGCAGTCGACTACACTCCTACGAGCAGTACTTC,CASSRLHSYEQYF
NA,TRBV6-5,NA,TRBJ1-5,TGTGCCAGCAGTCGTGAGGACAGTAGCAATCAGCCCCAGCATTTT,CASSREDSSNQPQHF
NA,TRBV10-3,TRBD2,TRBJ2-7,TGTGCCATCAGTGATTCCGTTCTTCGGGGAGGGAGCTCCTACGAGCAGTACTTC,CAISDSVLRGGSSYEQYF
NA,TRBV7-2,TRBD1,TRBJ2-2,TGTGCCAGCAGCTTTAAGGGACAGGGCTCATTTTCCGGGGAGCTGTTTTTT,CASSFKGQGSFSGELFF
NA,TRBV24-1,TRBD1,TRBJ1-4,TGTGCCACCAGTGATCCAGGACAGGGCCCTAATGAAAAACTGTTTTTT,CATSDPGQGPNEKLFF
NA,TRBV4-3,NA,TRBJ2-1,TGCGCCAGCAGCCAAGGTCAGGGTGCCTACAATGAGCAGTTCTTC,CASSQGQGAYNEQFF
NA,TRBV25-1,NA,TRBJ2-3,TGTGCCAGCAGTGACCCTATGAGGACAACCTCCCCAGATACGCAGTATTTT,CASSDPMRTTSPDTQYF
NA,TRBV30,NA,TRBJ1-4,TGTGCCTGGAGTGGCTGGGAGGAAGGCGAAAAACTGTTTTTT,CAWSGWEEGEKLFF
NA,TRBV5-1,TRBD2,TRBJ2-1,TGCGCCAGCAGCACTAGCGGGGGGGCCTGGGATGAGCAGTTCTTC,CASSTSGGAWDEQFF
NA,TRBV5-1,NA,TRBJ1-2,NA,CASRTEVGTGTF
NA,TRBV7-2,NA,TRBJ1-2,TGTGCCAGCAGCTTAGTAGGGGTTGCTAACTATGGCTACACCTTC,CASSLVGVANYGYTF
NA,TRBV6-5,TRBD1,TRBJ1-4,TGTGCCAGCAGTTATTTAGGGGGCGAGGAAAAACTGTTTTTT,CASSYLGGEEKLFF
NA,TRBV5-6,TRBD2,TRBJ2-1,TGTGCCAGCAGCTTGGAAGCGGGAGCGGGAAATGAGCAGTTCTTC,CASSLEAGAGNEQFF
NA,TRBV5-5,NA,TRBJ1-2,TGTGCCAGCAGCCCTCGGGGGGGAGGCGGCTACACCTTC,CASSPRGGGGYTF